This TCR beta chain appears in the sequencing data of a study of regulatory T cells (dated by TCRdb to between 2018 and 2020). For context, the study as a whole: The study compared T-cell receptor beta repertoires of sorted regulatory, conventional CD4+ and CD8+ T cells in CD3G-deficient patients with those in healthy controls. Study-wide conclusions, independent of this receptor: Enrichment for hydrophobic residues at CDR3 positions 6 and 7 was found in conventional CD4+ T cells from CD3G-deficient patients, suggesting more self-reactive specificities. Repertoires from patients had restricted unique TRB V-J pairs and skewed V and J gene usage, with the strongest effect in regulatory T cells.

Evidence of autoimmunity was present in all CD3G-deficient patients, and the autoimmunity was more severe in two of the patients. Patients ranged from 2 to 39 years of age at testing and had reduced naive and increased memory CD4+ and CD8+ T-cell proportions. CD4+ cells were FACS-sorted into CD25-high CD127-low regulatory T cells and CD25-low CD127-high conventional CD4+ T cells. Six or seven individuals with CD3G deficiency were included in the patient group. An international network of physicians across the United States, Europe and Asia provided the patient samples and clinical data. Peripheral blood mononuclear cells were isolated by Ficoll density separation. The multiplex PCR relied on 52 forward TRBV primers and 13 reverse TRBJ primers, and amplification bias was corrected through assay-based and computational methods. Within the immunoSEQ assay, multiplex PCR amplified rearranged TRB loci from genomic DNA. TRB amplicons were sequenced using an Illumina HiSeq platform. In the paper's pipeline: Custom algorithms error-filtered the raw sequences and aligned them to reference gene sequences, after which the immunoSEQ online tools were used for analysis. Frequencies of productive and nonproductive TRB rearrangements were assessed among unique sequences as well as among total sequences. The likelihood of self-reactivity was estimated by examining two features, hydrophobicity and amino acid composition, of TRB CDR3 positions 6 and 7. Prism software was used to run t tests, Mann-Whitney tests or two-way ANOVA for comparisons between groups. Sourced from immuneACCESS, this table was stored by TCRdb with only in-frame sequences that have V and J called. A share of the clones is absent; for the studies checked, an unresolved V gene accounts for under half, and the remainder has no known explanation. The V and J calls and clone size were taken over from that table, and D and trimming were inferred from the DNA. For this sample there are about 34,000 clones; approximately 93% appear just once. Around 0.94% of the sample goes to the ten largest clones.

As regards this clone: Its recognized antigen is unknown. Base-call qualities are not available, and no considerably larger clone is one nucleotide away.

Reading from cysteine to phenylalanine, the CDR3 counts 14 amino acids. Only the CDR3 DNA is retained, 42 bases long and in frame from the first base. For CDR1 and CDR2, the germline V gene (reference sequence) lists MNHNY and SVGAGI. V is reduced by 6 bases and J by 1 base, leaving a spacing of 11 bases between them. The sample was conventional CD4+ T cells sorted from blood. The receptor's source is a child aged 2-15 years with CD3G deficiency. The V and J segments used are TRBV6-6 and TRBJ2-3; the D gene is unclear. Here is the DNA: TGTGCCAGCAGCCCCGTCGGACGCACAGATACGCAGTATTTT. This gives the protein CASSPVGRTDTQYF.